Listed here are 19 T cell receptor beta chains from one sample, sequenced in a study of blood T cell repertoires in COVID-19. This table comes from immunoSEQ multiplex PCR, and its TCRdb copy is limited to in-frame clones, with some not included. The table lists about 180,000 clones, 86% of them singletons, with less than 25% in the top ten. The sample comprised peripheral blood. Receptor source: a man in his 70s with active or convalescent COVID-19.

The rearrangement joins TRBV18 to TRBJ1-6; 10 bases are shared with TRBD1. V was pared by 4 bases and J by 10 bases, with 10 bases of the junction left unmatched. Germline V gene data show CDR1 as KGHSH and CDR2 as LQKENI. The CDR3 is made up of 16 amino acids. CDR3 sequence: CASSLYPGTGDSPLHF. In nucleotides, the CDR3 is TGTGCCAGCTCACTCTATCCCGGGACAGGGGACTCACCCCTCCACTTT.

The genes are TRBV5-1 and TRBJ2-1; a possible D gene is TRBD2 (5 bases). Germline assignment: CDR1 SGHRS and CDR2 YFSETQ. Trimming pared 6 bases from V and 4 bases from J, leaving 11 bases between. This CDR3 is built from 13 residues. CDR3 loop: CASTDWEYNEQFF. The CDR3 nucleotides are TGCGCCAGCACCGACTGGGAGTACAATGAGCAGTTCTTC.

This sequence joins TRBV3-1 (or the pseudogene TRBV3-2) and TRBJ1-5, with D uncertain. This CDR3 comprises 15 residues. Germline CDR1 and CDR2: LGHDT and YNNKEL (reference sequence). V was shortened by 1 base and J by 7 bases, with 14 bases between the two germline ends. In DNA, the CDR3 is TGTGCCAGCAGCCAAGGAGATTCAGAGAGGCAGCCCCAGCATTTT. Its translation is CASSQGDSERQPQHF.

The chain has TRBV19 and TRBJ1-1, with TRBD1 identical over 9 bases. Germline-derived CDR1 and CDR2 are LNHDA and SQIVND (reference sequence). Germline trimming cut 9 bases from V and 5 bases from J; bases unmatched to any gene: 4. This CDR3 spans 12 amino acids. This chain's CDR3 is CASRDRDTEAFF. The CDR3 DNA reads TGTGCCAGCCGGGACAGGGATACTGAAGCTTTCTTT.

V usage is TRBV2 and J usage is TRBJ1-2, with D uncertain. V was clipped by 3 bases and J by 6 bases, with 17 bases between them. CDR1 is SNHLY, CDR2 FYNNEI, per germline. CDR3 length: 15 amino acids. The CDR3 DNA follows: TGTGCCAGCAGTGACGGCGCGGGTGGGATAGATGGCTACACCTTC. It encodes CASSDGAGGIDGYTF.

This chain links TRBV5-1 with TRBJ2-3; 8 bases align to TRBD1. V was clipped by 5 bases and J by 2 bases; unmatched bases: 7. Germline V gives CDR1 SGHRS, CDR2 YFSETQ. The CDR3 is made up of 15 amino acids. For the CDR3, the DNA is TGCGCCAGCAGTTTAGGACAGGGTGTCACAGATACGCAGTATTTT. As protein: CASSLGQGVTDTQYF.

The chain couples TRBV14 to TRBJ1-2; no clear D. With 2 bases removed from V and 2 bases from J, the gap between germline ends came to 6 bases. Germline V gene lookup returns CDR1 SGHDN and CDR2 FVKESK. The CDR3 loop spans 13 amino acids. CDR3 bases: TGTGCCAGCAGCCAATCCCCGAACTATGGCTACACCTTC. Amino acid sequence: CASSQSPNYGYTF.

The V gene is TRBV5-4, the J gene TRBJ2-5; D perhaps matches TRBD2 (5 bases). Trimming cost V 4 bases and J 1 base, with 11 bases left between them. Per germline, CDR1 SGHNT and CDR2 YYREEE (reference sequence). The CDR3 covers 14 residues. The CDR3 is CASSDPRVQETQYF. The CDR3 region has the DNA TGTGCCAGCAGCGACCCGAGGGTCCAAGAGACCCAGTACTTC.

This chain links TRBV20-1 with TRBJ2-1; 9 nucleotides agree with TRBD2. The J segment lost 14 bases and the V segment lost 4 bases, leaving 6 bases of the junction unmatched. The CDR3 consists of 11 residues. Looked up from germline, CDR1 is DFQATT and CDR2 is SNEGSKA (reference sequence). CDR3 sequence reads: CSAMRVAGEFF. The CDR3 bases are TGCAGTGCTATGAGAGTAGCGGGAGAGTTCTTC.

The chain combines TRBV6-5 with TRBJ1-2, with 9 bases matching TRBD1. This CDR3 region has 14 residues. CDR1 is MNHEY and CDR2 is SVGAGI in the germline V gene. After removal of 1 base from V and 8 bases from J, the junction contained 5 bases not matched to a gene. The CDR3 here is CASSYYGTGWGYTF. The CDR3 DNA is TGTGCCAGCAGTTACTATGGGACAGGGTGGGGCTACACCTTC.

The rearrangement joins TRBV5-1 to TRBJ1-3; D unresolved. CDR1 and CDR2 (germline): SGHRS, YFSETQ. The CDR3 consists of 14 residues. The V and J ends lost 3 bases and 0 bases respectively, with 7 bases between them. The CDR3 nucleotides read TGCGCCAGCAGCTCGTCTCCCTCTGGAAACACCATATATTTT. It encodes CASSSSPSGNTIYF.

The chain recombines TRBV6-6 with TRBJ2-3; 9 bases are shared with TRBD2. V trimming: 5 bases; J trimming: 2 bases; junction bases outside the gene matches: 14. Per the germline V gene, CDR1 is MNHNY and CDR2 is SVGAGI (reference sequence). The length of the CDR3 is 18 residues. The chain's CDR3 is CASSHTAIAGEPTDTQYF. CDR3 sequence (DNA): TGTGCCAGCAGTCACACAGCTATAGCGGGAGAACCCACAGATACGCAGTATTTT.

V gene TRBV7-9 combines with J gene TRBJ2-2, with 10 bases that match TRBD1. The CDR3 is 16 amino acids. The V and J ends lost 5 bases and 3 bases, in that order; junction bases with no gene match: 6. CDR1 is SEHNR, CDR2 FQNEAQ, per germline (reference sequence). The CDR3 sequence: CASSTTDRGYTGELFF. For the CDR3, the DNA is TGTGCCAGCAGCACGACGGACAGGGGGTACACCGGGGAGCTGTTTTTT.

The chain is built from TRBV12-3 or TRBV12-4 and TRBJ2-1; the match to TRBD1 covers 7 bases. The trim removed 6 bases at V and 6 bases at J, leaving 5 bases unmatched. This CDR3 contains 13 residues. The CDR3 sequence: CASSLRQGNEQFF. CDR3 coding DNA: TGTGCCAGCAGCCTCCGACAGGGCAATGAGCAGTTCTTC.

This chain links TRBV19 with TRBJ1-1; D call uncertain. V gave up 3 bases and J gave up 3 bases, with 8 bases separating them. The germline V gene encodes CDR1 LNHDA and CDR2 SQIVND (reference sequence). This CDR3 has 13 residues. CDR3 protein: CASSMRSYTEAFF. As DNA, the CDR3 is TGTGCCAGTAGTATGAGGTCATACACTGAAGCTTTCTTT.

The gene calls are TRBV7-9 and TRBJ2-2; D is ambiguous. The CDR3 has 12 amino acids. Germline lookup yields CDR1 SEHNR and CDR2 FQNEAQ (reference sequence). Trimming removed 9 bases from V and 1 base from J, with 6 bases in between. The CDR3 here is CASSENTGELFF. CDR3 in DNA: TGTGCCAGTTCAGAGAACACCGGGGAGCTGTTTTTT.

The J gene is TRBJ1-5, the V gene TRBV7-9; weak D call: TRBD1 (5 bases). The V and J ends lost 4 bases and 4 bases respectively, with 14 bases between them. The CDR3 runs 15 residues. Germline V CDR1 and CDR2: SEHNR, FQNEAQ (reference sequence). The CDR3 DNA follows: TGTGCCAGCAGCTCGCTGGGACGGGGGAATCAGCCCCAGCATTTT. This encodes CASSSLGRGNQPQHF.

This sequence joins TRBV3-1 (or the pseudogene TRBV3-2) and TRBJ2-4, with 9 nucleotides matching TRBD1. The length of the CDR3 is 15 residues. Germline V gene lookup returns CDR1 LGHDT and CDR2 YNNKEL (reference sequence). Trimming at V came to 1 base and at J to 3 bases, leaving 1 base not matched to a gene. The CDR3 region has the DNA TGTGCCAGCAGCCAAGCGGACAGGGGCAAAAACATTCAGTACTTC. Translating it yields CASSQADRGKNIQYF.

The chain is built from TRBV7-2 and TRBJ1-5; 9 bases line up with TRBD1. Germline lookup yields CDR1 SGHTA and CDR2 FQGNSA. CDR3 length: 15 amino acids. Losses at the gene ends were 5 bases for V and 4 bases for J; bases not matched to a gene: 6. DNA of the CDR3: TGTGCCAGCAGCCCGGCCGGGACAGGGAATCAGCCCCAGCATTTT. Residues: CASSPAGTGNQPQHF. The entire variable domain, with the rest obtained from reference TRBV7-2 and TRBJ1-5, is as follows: GAGVSQSPSNKVTEKGKDVELRCDPISGHTALYWYRQSLGQGLEFLIYFQGNSAPDKSGLPSDRFSAERTGGSVSTLTIQRTQQEDSAVYLCASSPAGTGNQPQHFGDGTRLSIL.